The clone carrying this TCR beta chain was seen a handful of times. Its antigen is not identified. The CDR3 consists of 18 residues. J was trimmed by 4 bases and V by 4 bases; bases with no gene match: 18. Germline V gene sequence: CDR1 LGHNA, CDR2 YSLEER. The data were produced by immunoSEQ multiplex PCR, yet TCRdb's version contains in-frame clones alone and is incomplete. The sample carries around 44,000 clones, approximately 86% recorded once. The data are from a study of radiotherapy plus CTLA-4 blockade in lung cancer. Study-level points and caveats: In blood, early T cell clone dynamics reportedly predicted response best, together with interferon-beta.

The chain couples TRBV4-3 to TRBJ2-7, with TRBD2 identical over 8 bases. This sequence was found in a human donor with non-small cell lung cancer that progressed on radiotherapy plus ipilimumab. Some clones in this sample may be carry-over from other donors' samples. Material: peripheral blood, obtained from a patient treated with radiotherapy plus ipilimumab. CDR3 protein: CASSRGTPGLEGGYEQYF. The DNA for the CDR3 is TGCGCCAGCAGCCGAGGGACCCCGGGACTAGAGGGAGGGTACGAGCAGTACTTC.